This T cell receptor beta chain emerged from a study of T-cell reconstitution after alpha-beta-depleted transplantation in children. Worth noting for this clonotype: The antigen is not known.

This sample's TCRbeta library carried unique molecular identifier barcodes. TCRdb reprocessed the PCR reads with MiXCR, giving one entry per CDR3 protein. The sample holds approximately 980,000 distinct CDR3 sequences, roughly 31% seen once. The study, taken as a whole, reports: Newly generated T cells supplied most T-cell counts and diversity one year post-transplant. Expanded clones from the graft, numbering several hundred, reportedly supplied alpha-beta T cells about two months after transplant. There were some patients whose high TCRbeta diversity at day 60 came from surviving recipient T cells and thymic progenitors.

Trimming at V came to 6 bases and at J to 5 bases, leaving 10 bases not matched to a gene. CDR3 size: 14 residues. Germline-derived CDR1 and CDR2 are SQVTM and ANQGSEA. Source: PBMCs, mostly from graft donor cells, taken 360 days after TCRalphabeta/CD19-depleted stem cell transplant. The chain employs TRBV29-1 and TRBJ2-1; 7 bases are a match to TRBD2. This clonotype was obtained from a boy in the first two years of life who had a stem cell transplant for SCID, so the T cells may come from the graft donor. The CDR3 coding sequence is TGCAGCGTGTTGAAAGGGACTACTCACAATGAGCAGTTCTTC. This translates into CSVLKGTTHNEQFF.